This T cell receptor beta chain is from a study of blood T cell repertoires in COVID-19. In the study overall: Samples representing acute and convalescent COVID-19 were sourced from the United States, Italy and Spain. T cells, B-cell-depleted T cells, or PBMCs provided the cDNA or gDNA that served as material.

In the authors' workflow: The authors estimated nucleated cell counts from reference gene primer amplification. Some clones are missing from TCRdb's copy, which holds only in-frame ones; the method was immunoSEQ multiplex PCR. From that table come the V and J calls and clone size; the DNA was used to work out D and trimming. The table has 180,000 or so clones, 80% to 90% seen once. This clone occurred once. The V end was cut by 6 bases, the J end by 0 bases, with 8 bases between. The CDR3 is 13 amino acids. From germline, CDR1 is SGHTA and CDR2 FQGNSA. The source material was peripheral blood. The receptor comes from a man aged 55-75 years with acute or convalescent COVID-19. The chain carries TRBV7-2 and TRBJ2-5; D remains ambiguous. This chain's CDR3 is CASSPTNQETQYF. Here the CDR3 DNA reads TGTGCCAGCAGTCCTACCAACCAAGAGACCCAGTACTTC.